This is a list of T cell receptor beta chains from one sample in a study of yellow fever vaccine responses in identical twins. TCRdb reprocessed the RT-PCR reads via MiXCR and lists one record per CDR3 protein. Of 35,000 or so distinct CDR3 sequences in the sample, 60% are singletons; the top ten hold more than 3.5%. Sequencing used T cells from blood (PBMCs), unsorted or a sorted subset (not recorded which), obtained before or after yellow fever vaccination (not recorded which). The origin of the receptors is a woman younger than 35 who received the yellow fever vaccine. The conserved cysteine and the conserved F or W are not part of the CDR3 here. Fields, in order: V gene, clone size, J gene, CDR3 protein. For some rows the clone size is stated as once, few or many, or as a class when expanded; others skip it.

TRBV27	once	TRBJ1-1	ASYRNTEAF
TRBV12-3/TRBV12-4	-	TRBJ2-3	ASSGPGTDTQY
TRBV9	-	TRBJ2-7	ASSVAHYLSDEQY
TRBV20-1	-	TRBJ1-4	SADPGWGGGEKLF
TRBV7-6	-	TRBJ1-1	ASSFGGRTEAF
TRBV3-1	-	TRBJ1-5	ASSQDRGVSNQPQH
TRBV18	-	TRBJ2-5	ASSPRSGLETQY
TRBV27	-	TRBJ2-2	ASSSGINTGELF
TRBV5-6	few	TRBJ2-1	ASSLGGSYNEQF
TRBV19	-	TRBJ1-2	ASSITPDSYGYT
TRBV20-1	-	TRBJ1-1	SARAYPGTEAF
TRBV28	-	TRBJ2-7	ASNRLAGNYEQY
TRBV7-9	few	TRBJ1-5	ASSLATTQGVLNQPQH
TRBV18	few	TRBJ2-5	ASSPWTSGASRETQY
TRBV24-1	-	TRBJ2-1	ATSDLLRTEQF
TRBV15	-	TRBJ1-3	ATSRDWLSPDGNTIY
TRBV5-8	-	TRBJ1-1	ASSFTGRPTEAF
TRBV7-8	-	TRBJ1-3	ASSPEGSGNTIY
TRBV2	-	TRBJ1-4	ASSEVGSNEKLF
TRBV6-2/TRBV6-3	-	TRBJ2-2	ASSYPQNTGELF
TRBV6-1	-	TRBJ2-7	ASTSPGGSHREQY
TRBV10-3	few	TRBJ2-7	AISEGGISYEQY
TRBV3-1	-	TRBJ1-1	ASSKDRGPKAF
TRBV5-1	-	TRBJ1-1	ASSFSQNMNTEAF
TRBV3-1	few	TRBJ2-1	ASSQSSGGAVEQF
TRBV6-1	-	TRBJ2-1	ASRGGSYNEQF
TRBV5-4	-	TRBJ1-6	ASSVRGASPLH
TRBV5-5	few	TRBJ2-1	ASSFMFDIYNEQF
TRBV18	few	TRBJ1-1	ASSPEQALTSGAF
TRBV4-1	-	TRBJ2-5	ASSQEGGGAETQY
TRBV11-1	-	TRBJ2-4	ASSRSGAKNIQY
TRBV18	-	TRBJ2-3	ASSPPVPGADTQY
TRBV5-1	once	TRBJ2-1	ASSSSGSGEQF
TRBV9	once	TRBJ2-3	ASSGLERDTQY
TRBV5-5	-	TRBJ1-1	ASSFDGRNTEAF
TRBV5-6	-	TRBJ2-7	ASSLIRSHEQY
TRBV20-1	-	TRBJ2-1	SASPLSSSYNEQF
TRBV4-1	-	TRBJ2-7	ASSRDRGTYEQY
TRBV18	-	TRBJ2-5	ASSPLATVQETQY
TRBV4-3	-	TRBJ2-5	ASSQDPVAGSKETQY
TRBV29-1	-	TRBJ1-4	SVEGTGNEKLF